This T cell receptor beta chain was identified during a study of T cell repertoires in cytomegalovirus infection. Whole-study context: Indicated by public TCR beta signatures were CMV infection and matching HLA type. General observations from the study: HLA-C-restricted CMV clonotypes gave the most frequent clonotype in two of eight donors.

For this clonotype: Its cognate antigen is unknown.

One entry per CDR3 protein results from TCRdb running MiXCR on the reads. The sample holds a few hundred thousand distinct CDR3 sequences; 9.5% are singletons and the top ten take 4.3%. CDR3 length equals 14 residues. V was cut by 5 bases and J by 4 bases, with 15 bases left in between. From germline, CDR1 is MNHEY and CDR2 SVGAGI. Material: PBMCs. The V gene is TRBV6-5, the J gene TRBJ2-7; D is unclear. This TCR derives from a human donor in good health (CMV status not recorded). Some clones in this sample may be carry-over from other donors' samples. CDR3 nucleotides: TGTGCCAGCAGTACCCCGGCAGAGCGATACGAGCAGTACTTC. The encoded protein is CASSTPAERYEQYF.